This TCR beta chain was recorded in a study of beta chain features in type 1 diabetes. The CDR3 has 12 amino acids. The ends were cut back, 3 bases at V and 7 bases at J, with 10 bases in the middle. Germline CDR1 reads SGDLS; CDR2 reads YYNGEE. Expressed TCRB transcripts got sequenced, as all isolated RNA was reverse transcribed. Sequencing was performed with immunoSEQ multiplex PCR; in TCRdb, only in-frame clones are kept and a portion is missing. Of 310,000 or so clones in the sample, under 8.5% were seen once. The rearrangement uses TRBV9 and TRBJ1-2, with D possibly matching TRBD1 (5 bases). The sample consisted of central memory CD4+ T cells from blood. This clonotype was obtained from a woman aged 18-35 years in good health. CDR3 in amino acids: CASSGRQTGYTF. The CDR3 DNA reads TGTGCCAGCAGCGGCCGACAGACTGGCTACACCTTC.